This is a list of T cell receptor beta chains from one sample in a study of T cell changes during pregnancy in multiple sclerosis. TCRdb keeps only in-frame clones here, not all; method: immunoSEQ multiplex PCR. The sample carries some 80,000 clones, about 96% recorded once. Sequenced here: peripheral blood, sampled in the second trimester of pregnancy. All receptors derive from a female donor with multiple sclerosis, enrolled in a pregnancy study. CDR3s include the opening cysteine and the closing phenylalanine or tryptophan. D genes are given only for firm matches. Only some rows state a clone size, as once, few, many or a class for expanded clones.

clone_size j_call d_call v_call cdr3_nt cdr3_aa
NA TRBJ2-1 TRBD2 TRBV19 TGTGCCAGTAGTATTGGAGCGGGAGCCTCCTCCTACAATGAGCAGTTCTTC CASSIGAGASSYNEQFF
once TRBJ2-7 NA TRBV6-4 TGTGCCAGCAAGTTGACCCGTGGGAGTCTCTCCTACGGTGAGCAGTACTTC CASKLTRGSLSYGEQYF
NA TRBJ2-1 NA TRBV1 TGCACCAGCAGCCCCTTTACTGCGACTAGCGGGAGGGGCTTGTACAATGAGCAGTTCTTC CTSSPFTATSGRGLYNEQFF
NA TRBJ2-6 TRBD1 TRBV5-1 TGCGCCAGCAGCTCGACGGGACAGCGCTCTGGGGCCAACGTCCTGACTTTC CASSSTGQRSGANVLTF
NA TRBJ2-1 TRBD2 TRBV11-1 TGTGCCAGCAGCCCTACGTATAGCGGGAGCAGTGAGCAGTTCTTC CASSPTYSGSSEQFF
once TRBJ2-7 TRBD2 TRBV4-1 TGCGCCAGCAACCTAGCGGGAGATTCGGGCGAGCAGTACTTC CASNLAGDSGEQYF
NA TRBJ2-3 NA TRBV19 TGTGCCAGTAGTATAGGGCACACAGATACGCAGTATTTT CASSIGHTDTQYF
NA TRBJ2-1 TRBD2 TRBV7-2 TGTGCCAGCAGCTTAGGAGCGGGACTAGGTACCTACAATGAGCAGTTCTTC CASSLGAGLGTYNEQFF
NA TRBJ1-1 NA TRBV11-2 TGTGCCAGCAGCCATCAGGGCCCTATGAACACTGAAGCTTTCTTT CASSHQGPMNTEAFF
NA TRBJ2-1 NA TRBV19 TGTGCCAGTAGTACAACTAGTTTTGAGCAGTTCTTC CASSTTSFEQFF
NA TRBJ2-5 TRBD1 TRBV2 TGTGCCAGCAAACAGGGGGTTTACCAAGAGACCCAGTACTTC CASKQGVYQETQYF
NA TRBJ2-7 NA TRBV7-8 TGTGCCAGCAGCGCAATTACAGGGGCGGGGGAGCAGTACTTC CASSAITGAGEQYF
once TRBJ2-5 NA TRBV27 TGTGCCAGCAGTTTTGGGGGAGGGGGAGTCGGGACCCAGTACTTC CASSFGGGGVGTQYF
NA TRBJ2-2 NA TRBV14 TGTGCCAGCAGCCAAGATCGGGGACACTACACCGGGGAGCTGTTTTTT CASSQDRGHYTGELFF
NA TRBJ2-1 NA TRBV11-2 TGTGCCAGCAGTTATACTTTCGATGAGCAGTTCTTC CASSYTFDEQFF
once TRBJ2-7 NA TRBV28 TGTGCCAGCAGTTTACAGTACGAGCAGTACTTC CASSLQYEQYF
NA TRBJ2-2 NA TRBV9 TGTGCCAGCAGCCCCCACTCCCCTGAGGGCGGGGAGCTGTTTTTT CASSPHSPEGGELFF
NA TRBJ2-6 NA TRBV9 TGTGCCAGCAGCTCGAGTGCCTCTGGGGCCAACGTCCTGACTTTC CASSSSASGANVLTF
NA TRBJ2-7 NA TRBV28 TGTGCCAGCAGTTTGGACAGCTACGAGCAGTACTTC CASSLDSYEQYF
NA TRBJ1-4 NA TRBV7-9 TGTGCCAGCAGCGCTCCGGGGGAAAAACTGTTTTTT CASSAPGEKLFF
NA TRBJ2-1 TRBD2 TRBV28 TGTGCCAGCAGTTTAGGAGGGGGGACTAGAATGACCCCCGCAACCGAGCAGTTCTTC CASSLGGGTRMTPATEQFF
NA TRBJ2-3 TRBD2 TRBV6-4 TGTGCCAGCTCCGGGACTAGCGCCAGCACAGATACGCAGTATTTT CASSGTSASTDTQYF
NA TRBJ2-7 TRBD2 TRBV19 TGTGCCAGTAGTATGACTAGCGGGAGCTACGAGCAGTACTTC CASSMTSGSYEQYF
NA TRBJ2-5 TRBD1 TRBV4-1 TGCGCCAGCAGCCAAGATGCTACAGGGGGCAGTCCCCAAGAGACCCAGTACTTC CASSQDATGGSPQETQYF
NA TRBJ1-4 NA TRBV7-9 TGTGCCAGCAGCTTATCAGGGTTTAATGAAAAACTGTTTTTT CASSLSGFNEKLFF
NA TRBJ2-3 TRBD2 TRBV7-6 TGTGCCAGCAGCTTACGGGGGACTAGCGGGAGCACAGATACGCAGTATTTT CASSLRGTSGSTDTQYF
NA TRBJ2-1 NA TRBV7-2 TGTGCCAGCAGCCTTGCGCCTTACAATGAGCAGTTCTTC CASSLAPYNEQFF
NA TRBJ2-1 NA TRBV28 TGTGCCAGCACCCTCGGCAATGAGCAGTTCTTC CASTLGNEQFF
NA TRBJ2-1 NA TRBV5-6 TGTGCCAGCAGCTATAGTTCCTACAATGAGCAGTTCTTC CASSYSSYNEQFF
NA TRBJ1-1 TRBD1 TRBV5-1 TGCGCCAGCAGGCTGGACAGGGTGTCTGAAGCTTTCTTT CASRLDRVSEAFF
NA TRBJ1-1 TRBD1 TRBV27 TGTGCCAGCAGTTTACAGGGGGCGTTTACTGAAGCTTTCTTT CASSLQGAFTEAFF
NA TRBJ1-1 NA TRBV27 TGTGCCAGCAAGGCGGGCACTGAAGCTTTCTTT CASKAGTEAFF
NA TRBJ1-2 NA TRBV7-3 TGTGCCAGCAGCTTAAAACAGAACTATGGCTACACCTTC CASSLKQNYGYTF
NA TRBJ2-1 TRBD2 TRBV7-9 TGTGCCAGCAGCTTAGGGGTACTAGCGGGACACAATGAGCAGTTCTTC CASSLGVLAGHNEQFF
NA TRBJ2-5 NA TRBV4-2 TGTGCCAGCAGCCAAGGGAGTCTAGCGCGAGAGACCCAGTACTTC CASSQGSLARETQYF